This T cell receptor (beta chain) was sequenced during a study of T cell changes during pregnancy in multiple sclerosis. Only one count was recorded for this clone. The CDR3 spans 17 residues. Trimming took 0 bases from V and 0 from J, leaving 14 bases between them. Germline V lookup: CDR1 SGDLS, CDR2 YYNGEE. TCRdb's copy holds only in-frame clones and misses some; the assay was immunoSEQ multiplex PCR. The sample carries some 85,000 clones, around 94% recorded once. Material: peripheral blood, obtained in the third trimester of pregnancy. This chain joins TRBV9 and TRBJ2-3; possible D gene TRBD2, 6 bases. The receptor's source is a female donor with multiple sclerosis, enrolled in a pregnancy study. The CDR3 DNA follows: TGTGCCAGCAGCGTAGTGGATGGCGGGACGAGCACAGATACGCAGTATTTT. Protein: CASSVVDGGTSTDTQYF.